Each of the 15 T cell receptor beta chains below was sequenced from the same sample in a study of lymphopenia after photon versus proton radiotherapy (dated by TCRdb to about 2019). The library was generated by the immunoSEQ multiplex PCR assay. TCRdb holds this immuneACCESS table with in-frame rearrangements only. Some clones are missing; in checked studies, unresolved V genes explain under half, and the rest has no known cause. This sample is represented by about 160,000 clones; about nine tenths of them were singletons. 4% to 5% of the sample rests with the top ten. Sequenced material: peripheral blood, taken from a patient treated with photon-based radiotherapy. Source of these receptors: a man aged 50-59 years with gastric cancer.

The V call is TRBV9, the J call TRBJ1-1; D is undetermined. Germline CDR1 is SGDLS and CDR2 is YYNGEE. Between the trimmed V and J ends, which lost 4 bases and 0 bases, there was a span of 10 bases. The CDR3 length is 14 residues. The CDR3 bases are TGTGCCAGCAGCCCTCCCGAACTGAACACTGAAGCTTTCTTT. Translated: CASSPPELNTEAFF.

V is TRBV27 and J is TRBJ2-2; D gene ambiguous. Germline CDR1 reads MNHEY; CDR2 reads SMNVEV (reference sequence). The CDR3 contains 14 residues. Trimming removed 5 bases at V and 5 bases at J, with 12 bases between. The CDR3 nucleotides read TGTGCCAGCAGTCCCCAAACCGCGACCGGGGAGCTGTTTTTT. Its protein is CASSPQTATGELFF.

In this sample, this clone turned up once. The rearrangement uses TRBV29-1 and TRBJ1-2, with D tentatively TRBD1 (6 bases). Trimming left V 6 bases short and J 4 bases short, with 15 bases between. There are 13 residues in the CDR3. CDR1 and CDR2 from the germline V gene are SQVTM and ANQGSEA. The CDR3 DNA reads as TGCAGCGTGGCCCGGACAGACCGCTATGGCTACACCTTC. It encodes CSVARTDRYGYTF.

The chain recombines TRBV7-9 with TRBJ2-4; D is unresolved. CDR1 and CDR2 from the germline V gene are SEHNR and FQNEAQ (reference sequence). V was trimmed by 5 bases and J by 3 bases, leaving 14 bases between them. The CDR3 consists of 15 residues. For the CDR3, the DNA is TGTGCCAGCAGCCCTGGCGCGGCCTTCAAAAACATTCAGTACTTC. Residues: CASSPGAAFKNIQYF.

The rearrangement joins TRBV5-1 to TRBJ1-3, with D possibly TRBD1 on 5 matching bases. This CDR3 spans 17 amino acids. The V end lost 0 bases, the J end lost 0 bases, and 13 bases lay between the germline ends. Looked up from germline, CDR1 is SGHRS and CDR2 is YFSETQ. The CDR3 DNA follows: TGCGCCAGCAGCTTGGCGGGACTTCAGTTCTCTGGAAACACCATATATTTT. This gives the protein CASSLAGLQFSGNTIYF.

The CDR3 DNA reads TGTGCCAGCAGCTTGGCAGGGATGGCAGATACGCAGTATTTT. Its translation is CASSLAGMADTQYF. V gene TRBV7-6 combines with J gene TRBJ2-3, with D possibly matching TRBD1 (5 bases). The CDR3 runs to 14 residues. The germline CDR1 and CDR2 sequences are SGHVS and FNYEAQ. Trimming took 3 bases from V and 4 from J, leaving 11 bases between them.

This chain joins TRBV19 and TRBJ2-7, with D perhaps TRBD2 (7 bases). There are 14 residues in the CDR3. CDR1 is LNHDA, CDR2 SQIVND, per germline (reference sequence). The V end was cut by 6 bases, the J end by 0 bases, with 12 bases between. The CDR3 region is CASRGRDNSYEQYF. CDR3 bases: TGTGCCAGTAGAGGGAGGGACAACTCCTACGAGCAGTACTTC.

This clone was seen a few times. V gene TRBV5-1 combines with J gene TRBJ2-1; unclear D gene. This CDR3 contains 12 residues. The ends were cut back, 6 bases at V and 7 bases at J, with 11 bases in the middle. CDR1 SGHRS and CDR2 YFSETQ come from the germline V gene. CDR3 in amino acids: CASTGTSNEQFF. The CDR3 coding sequence is TGCGCCAGCACAGGAACTTCTAATGAGCAGTTCTTC.

The CDR3 DNA follows: TGCGCCAGCAGCCAAGGGGCTAGCGCCTACAATGAGCAGTTCTTC. Translating gives CASSQGASAYNEQFF. This chain joins TRBV4-3 and TRBJ2-1; D is possibly TRBD2 (6 bases). The CDR3 has 15 residues. CDR1 is LGHNA, CDR2 YSLEER, per germline. V dropped 1 base and J dropped 2 bases, with 9 bases sitting between them.

The chain joins TRBV7-2 to TRBJ2-1, with 7 positions matching TRBD2. V shed 2 bases and J 0 bases; nucleotides not matched to a gene: 4. This CDR3 has 16 residues. Germline V lookup: CDR1 SGHTA, CDR2 FQGNSA. The CDR3 DNA reads TGTGCCAGCAGCTTACGCGGGAGCAGCTCCTACAATGAGCAGTTCTTC. The encoded protein is CASSLRGSSSYNEQFF.

The V call is TRBV27, the J call TRBJ2-5; TRBD1 matches at 7 bases. V shed 5 bases, J shed 1 base, and the junction held 7 bases outside the gene matches. The CDR3 runs 15 residues. From germline, CDR1 is MNHEY and CDR2 SMNVEV (reference sequence). The CDR3 nucleotides read TGTGCCAGCAGTATGCACAGGGGACCCCAAGAGACCCAGTACTTC. Its translation is CASSMHRGPQETQYF.

The rearrangement links TRBV9 to TRBJ1-2, with D tentatively TRBD1 (6 bases). Trimming took off 4 bases at V and 3 bases at J, with 16 bases between the two ends. This CDR3 spans 15 amino acids. CDR1 is SGDLS and CDR2 is YYNGEE in the germline V gene. The CDR3 spells CASSSGGGPYYGYTF. The CDR3 nucleotides read TGTGCCAGCAGCTCAGGAGGGGGTCCATACTATGGCTACACCTTC.

The chain employs TRBV5-1 and TRBJ1-2, with D unresolved. Trimming left V 0 bases short and J 0 bases short, with 9 bases between. CDR3 length equals 15 residues. Germline V gives CDR1 SGHRS, CDR2 YFSETQ. CDR3 sequence reads: CASSLGVSSNYGYTF. In DNA form, the CDR3 reads TGCGCCAGCAGCTTGGGCGTCAGTTCTAACTATGGCTACACCTTC.

The chain employs TRBV7-9 and TRBJ2-1; TRBD1 is a possible D gene (5 bases). This CDR3 has 16 amino acids. V gave up 5 bases and J gave up 0 bases, with 14 bases separating them. Germline loops: CDR1 SEHNR, CDR2 FQNEAQ (reference sequence). The CDR3 here is CASSAQVTPSYNEQFF. DNA for the CDR3: TGTGCCAGCAGCGCACAGGTTACCCCCTCCTACAATGAGCAGTTCTTC.

The rearrangement links TRBV12-5 to TRBJ2-7; TRBD2 might be the D (6 bases). The length of the CDR3 is 14 residues. Trimming stripped 0 bases from V and 4 bases from J, with 10 bases between. CDR1 and CDR2 (germline): LGHNT, FRNRAP. DNA for the CDR3: TGTGCTAGTGGTTTGGTAAAGGGGAGGTACGAGCAGTACTTC. Translated, it gives CASGLVKGRYEQYF.